This note documents a single TCR beta chain sequence. Its antigen is as yet unknown. Looked up from germline, CDR1 is LGHNA and CDR2 is YNFKEQ. V gave up 3 bases and J gave up 8 bases, with 22 bases separating them. The CDR3 loop spans 16 amino acids. 13 Jbeta primers and 60 Vbeta primers were used for the PCR. Profiled with immunoSEQ multiplex PCR; TCRdb holds only in-frame clones, not every one. Its table lists about 100,000 clones. The data stem from a study of cytomegalovirus exposure and HLA in healthy donors. As for the study in general: The roughly 100 million unique TCR beta sequences, from roughly 170 million T cells, were found by an earlier analysis.

General study points: The Asian-associated ancestry cluster reportedly had fewer N-insertions than the roughly 670-donor mean in a later analysis. Upon later analysis, HLA-associated TCR beta chains proved more clonally expanded than other, equally common chains.

The sample consisted of PBMCs. The chain is built from TRBV4-2 and TRBJ1-2, with D maybe TRBD1 (6 bases). This TCR came from a girl aged 10 to 17 in good health and CMV-seropositive. In DNA, the CDR3 is TGTGCCAGCAGCCAGGCCACGGGGGGGGCGTTAGGAGGCTACACCTTC. It specifies CASSQATGGALGGYTF.